The rows below give T cell receptor beta chains drawn from one sample of a study of regulatory T cells in long-lasting Graves disease. TCRdb reprocessed the multiplex PCR reads with MiXCR, giving one entry per CDR3 protein. This sample has 400,000 to 500,000 distinct CDR3 sequences, with less than 25% found just once. The sequences come from peripheral blood mononuclear cells (PBMCs), collected when the disease was refractory, from a patient treated with antithyroid drugs. Receptors originate from a female donor with Graves disease. CDR3s include the opening cysteine and the closing phenylalanine or tryptophan. The order of the fields is D gene, clone size, V gene, J gene, CDR3 protein, CDR3 DNA. The D gene is left open where the match is weak. Clone sizes are given selectively: once, few, many, or a class where the clone is expanded.

TRBD1,-,TRBV5-4,TRBJ1-3,CASSSQGTGGGNTIYF,TGTGCCAGCAGTTCTCAAGGGACAGGGGGAGGAAACACCATATATTTT
-,-,TRBV7-6,TRBJ2-2,CASSSYRESTGELLF,TGTGCCAGCAGCAGTTACAGGGAGAGCACCGGGGAGCTGCTTTTT
-,few,TRBV7-2,TRBJ2-7,CASSSFGEQYF,TGTGCCAGCAGCTCCTTTGGAGAGCAGTACTTC
TRBD2,-,TRBV12-3/TRBV12-4,TRBJ2-1,CASSLVLAGARNEQFF,TGTGCCAGCAGTTTGGTACTAGCGGGAGCTCGGAATGAGCAGTTCTTC
-,-,TRBV12-3/TRBV12-4,TRBJ2-7,CASSPMGVYGEQYF,TGTGCCAGCAGCCCTATGGGGGTCTACGGCGAGCAGTACTTC
-,few,TRBV28,TRBJ2-7,CASSLYGGNYEQYF,TGTGCCAGCAGTTTATATGGGGGTAACTACGAGCAGTACTTC
-,once,TRBV5-5,TRBJ2-1,CASSLEAGEQFF,TGTGCCAGCAGCTTGGAGGCAGGGGAGCAGTTCTTC
TRBD2,-,TRBV20-1,TRBJ2-3,CSARDHAGGLYTQYF,TGCAGTGCTAGAGATCACGCGGGAGGGCTTTATACGCAGTATTTT
TRBD1,-,TRBV6-9,TRBJ1-1,CASSFRQGGTEAFF,TGTGCCAGCAGTTTCAGACAGGGAGGTACTGAAGCTTTCTTT
TRBD1,once,TRBV5-1,TRBJ2-7,CASSPAIGTGTYEQYF,TGCGCCAGCAGCCCCGCCATCGGGACAGGGACCTACGAGCAGTACTTC
-,many,TRBV3-1,TRBJ1-1,CASSQAADEAFF,TGTGCCAGCAGCCAAGCCGCAGATGAAGCTTTCTTT
-,few,TRBV19,TRBJ1-1,CASSDRDSGMNTEAFF,TGTGCCAGTAGTGACCGAGACAGCGGAATGAACACTGAAGCTTTCTTT
-,many,TRBV28,TRBJ2-2,CASSFGGPRAQNTGELFF,TGTGCCAGCAGTTTTGGTGGGCCTAGGGCCCAGAACACCGGGGAGCTGTTTTTT
-,-,TRBV5-1,TRBJ2-2,CASSLDPAGELFF,TGCGCCAGCAGCTTGGATCCGGCCGGGGAGCTGTTTTTT
-,many,TRBV6-5,TRBJ2-2,CASSWGSRANTGELFF,TGTGCCAGCAGTTGGGGCTCGCGGGCAAACACCGGGGAGCTGTTTTTT
TRBD1,-,TRBV12-3/TRBV12-4,TRBJ2-6,CASSAGQGARGANVLTF,TGTGCCAGCAGTGCGGGACAGGGGGCGAGGGGGGCCAACGTCCTGACTTTC
TRBD1,many,TRBV9,TRBJ1-2,CASSVRDRPIYGYTF,TGTGCCAGCAGCGTAAGGGACAGGCCCATCTATGGCTACACCTTC
TRBD1,many,TRBV27,TRBJ1-2,CASSALGQGRSGGYTF,TGTGCCAGCAGTGCTCTGGGACAGGGGCGGTCGGGTGGCTACACCTTC
-,many,TRBV2,TRBJ2-4,CASGGGSAKNIQYF,TGTGCCAGTGGAGGGGGTTCTGCCAAAAACATTCAGTACTTC
TRBD2,-,TRBV2,TRBJ2-1,CASGPGGYNEQFF,TGTGCCAGCGGACCGGGAGGGTACAATGAGCAGTTCTTC
-,-,TRBV20-1,TRBJ1-1,CSVPNLPNTEAFF,TGCAGTGTTCCAAACCTTCCGAACACTGAAGCTTTCTTT
-,-,TRBV19,TRBJ2-2,CASSIKSTGELFF,TGTGCCAGTAGTATAAAAAGCACCGGGGAGCTGTTTTTT
-,-,TRBV27,TRBJ1-2,CASSLNGRILAYGYTF,TGTGCCAGCAGTTTAAACGGGCGGATTTTAGCCTATGGCTACACCTTC
TRBD1,few,TRBV19,TRBJ2-4,CASSIGGQGQVF,TGTGCCAGTAGTATCGGGGGACAGGGGCAAGTATTC
-,-,TRBV28,TRBJ2-4,CASRKQGSKNIQYF,TGTGCCAGCCGAAAGCAGGGGTCCAAAAACATTCAGTACTTC
-,-,TRBV5-1,TRBJ1-2,CASSLAHRRNYGYTF,TGCGCCAGCAGCTTGGCTCATCGGCGGAACTATGGCTACACCTTC
-,-,TRBV19,TRBJ2-5,CASNPPGQQETQYF,TGTGCCAGTAACCCCCCGGGACAACAAGAGACCCAGTACTTC
-,many,TRBV2,TRBJ2-5,CASSAQAPPAQYF,TGTGCCAGCAGTGCTCAGGCCCCGCCAGCCCAGTACTTC
-,few,TRBV29-1,TRBJ1-6,CSVPAPGTGTPLHF,TGCAGCGTTCCGGCGCCGGGGACGGGGACACCCCTCCACTTT
-,few,TRBV19,TRBJ2-7,CASSMGIDEQYF,TGTGCCAGTAGTATGGGGATCGACGAGCAGTACTTC
TRBD1,-,TRBV18,TRBJ2-7,CASSQDGTGVNEQYF,TGTGCCAGCTCACAGGACGGGACAGGGGTTAACGAGCAGTACTTC
-,many,TRBV6-5,TRBJ2-7,CASRYRLGVTYEQYF,TGTGCCAGCAGATACCGGTTGGGAGTGACCTACGAGCAGTACTTC
TRBD1,-,TRBV18,TRBJ1-2,CASSPGQGAVFSYTF,TGTGCCAGCTCACCGGGGCAGGGGGCCGTCTTTAGCTACACCTTC
-,-,TRBV4-1,TRBJ1-1,CASSQGPFTTEAFF,TGCGCCAGCAGCCAAGGTCCGTTTACCACTGAAGCTTTCTTT
TRBD1,many,TRBV28,TRBJ1-2,CASSFGDSSIYGYTF,TGTGCCAGCAGTTTTGGGGACAGCTCAATCTATGGCTACACCTTC
-,many,TRBV28,TRBJ1-1,CASSRGYTEAFF,TGTGCCAGCAGTCGGGGGTACACTGAAGCTTTCTTT
-,many,TRBV18,TRBJ2-1,CASSRSGRSYNEQFF,TGTGCCAGCTCACGATCGGGGCGCTCCTACAATGAGCAGTTCTTC
-,few,TRBV7-2,TRBJ1-1,CASSLVRNTEALF,TGTGCCAGCAGCTTAGTGCGGAACACTGAAGCTCTCTTT
-,many,TRBV12-3/TRBV12-4,TRBJ2-7,CASSFGGVTYEQYF,TGTGCCAGCAGTTTCGGGGGCGTCACCTACGAGCAGTACTTC
TRBD1,many,TRBV6-2/TRBV6-3,TRBJ2-5,CASSYLTGTGGYQETQYF,TGTGCCAGCAGTTACTTAACCGGGACAGGGGGATACCAAGAGACCCAGTACTTC
TRBD1,-,TRBV11-2,TRBJ1-2,CASSSDRDYGYTF,TGTGCCAGCAGCTCGGACAGGGATTATGGCTACACCTTC
-,-,TRBV7-9,TRBJ2-4,CASSLGDFKNIQYF,TGTGCCAGCAGCTTAGGGGACTTCAAAAACATTCAGTACTTC
-,many,TRBV12-3/TRBV12-4,TRBJ1-1,CASTPRQVGTEAFF,TGTGCCAGCACACCGAGACAGGTTGGCACTGAAGCTTTCTTT
-,-,TRBV7-8,TRBJ2-1,CASSLVVATSYNEQFF,TGTGCCAGCAGCTTGGTCGTAGCTACCTCCTACAATGAGCAGTTCTTC
-,-,TRBV7-9,TRBJ2-7,CASSLSTQSYEQYF,TGTGCCAGCAGCTTATCAACACAATCCTACGAGCAGTACTTC
-,few,TRBV5-1,TRBJ1-1,CASSLDLNLNTEAFF,TGCGCCAGCAGCTTGGATCTAAACTTGAACACTGAAGCTTTCTTT
-,many,TRBV6-6,TRBJ1-1,CASSYSPVGALIF,TGTGCCAGCAGTTACTCGCCCGTGGGAGCTTTGATTTTT
TRBD1,many,TRBV6-2/TRBV6-3,TRBJ2-5,CASSYPTGGETQYF,TGTGCCAGCAGTTACCCCACAGGGGGAGAGACCCAGTACTTC
-,few,TRBV27,TRBJ2-7,CASSLGDSRTYEQYF,TGTGCCAGCAGTTTGGGAGACAGTCGAACCTACGAGCAGTACTTC
-,many,TRBV3-1,TRBJ2-7,CASSQDGGGLEQYF,TGTGCCAGCAGCCAAGACGGCGGTGGGCTGGAGCAGTACTTC